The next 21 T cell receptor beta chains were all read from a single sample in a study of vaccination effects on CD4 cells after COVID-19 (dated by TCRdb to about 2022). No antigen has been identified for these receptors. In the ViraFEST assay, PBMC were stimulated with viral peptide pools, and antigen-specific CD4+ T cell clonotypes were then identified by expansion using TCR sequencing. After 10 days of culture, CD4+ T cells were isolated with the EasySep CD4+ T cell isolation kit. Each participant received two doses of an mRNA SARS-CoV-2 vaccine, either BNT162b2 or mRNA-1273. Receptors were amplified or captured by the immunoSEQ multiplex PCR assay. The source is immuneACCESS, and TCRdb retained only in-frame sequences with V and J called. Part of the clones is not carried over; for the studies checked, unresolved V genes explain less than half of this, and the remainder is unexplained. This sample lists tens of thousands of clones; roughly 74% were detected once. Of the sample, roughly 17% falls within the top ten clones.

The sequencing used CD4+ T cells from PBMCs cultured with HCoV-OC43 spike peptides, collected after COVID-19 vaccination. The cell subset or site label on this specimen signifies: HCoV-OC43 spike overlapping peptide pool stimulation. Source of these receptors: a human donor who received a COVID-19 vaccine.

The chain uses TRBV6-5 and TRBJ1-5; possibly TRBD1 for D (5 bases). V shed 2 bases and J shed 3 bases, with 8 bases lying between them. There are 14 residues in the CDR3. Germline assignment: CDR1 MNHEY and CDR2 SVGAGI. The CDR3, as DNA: TGTGCCAGCAGTTACGACAGAAACAATCAGCCCCAGCATTTT. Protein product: CASSYDRNNQPQHF.

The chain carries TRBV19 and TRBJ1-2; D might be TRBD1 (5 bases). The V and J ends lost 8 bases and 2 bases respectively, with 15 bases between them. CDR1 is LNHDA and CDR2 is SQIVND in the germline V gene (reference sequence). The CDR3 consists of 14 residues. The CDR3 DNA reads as TGTGCCAGTGGGGGAAGGACGGAGAACTATGGCTACACCTTC. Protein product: CASGGRTENYGYTF.

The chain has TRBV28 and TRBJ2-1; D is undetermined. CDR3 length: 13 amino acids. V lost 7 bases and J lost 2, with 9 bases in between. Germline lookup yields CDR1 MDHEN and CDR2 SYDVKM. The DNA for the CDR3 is TGTGCCAGCACCTCGTCTACCTACAATGAGCAGTTCTTC. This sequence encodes CASTSSTYNEQFF.

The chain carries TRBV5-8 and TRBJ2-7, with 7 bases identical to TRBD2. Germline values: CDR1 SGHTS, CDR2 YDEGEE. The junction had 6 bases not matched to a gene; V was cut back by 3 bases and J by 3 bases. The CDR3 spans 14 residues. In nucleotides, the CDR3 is TGTGCCAGCAGCTCCCCAGGGAGGGGCTACGAGCAGTACTTC. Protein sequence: CASSSPGRGYEQYF.

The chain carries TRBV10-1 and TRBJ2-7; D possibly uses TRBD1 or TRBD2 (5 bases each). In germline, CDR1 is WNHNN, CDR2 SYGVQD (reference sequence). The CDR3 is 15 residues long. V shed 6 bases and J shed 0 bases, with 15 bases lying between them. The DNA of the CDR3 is TGCGCCAGCAGCAGAGGGACCACAAGCTCCTACGAGCAGTACTTC. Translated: CASSRGTTSSYEQYF.

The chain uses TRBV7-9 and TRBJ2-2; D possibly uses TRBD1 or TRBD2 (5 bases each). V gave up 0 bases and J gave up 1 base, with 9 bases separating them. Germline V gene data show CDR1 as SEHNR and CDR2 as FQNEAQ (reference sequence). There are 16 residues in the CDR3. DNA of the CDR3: TGTGCCAGCAGCTTAGCCCCGGGGCAGAACACCGGGGAGCTGTTTTTT. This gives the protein CASSLAPGQNTGELFF.

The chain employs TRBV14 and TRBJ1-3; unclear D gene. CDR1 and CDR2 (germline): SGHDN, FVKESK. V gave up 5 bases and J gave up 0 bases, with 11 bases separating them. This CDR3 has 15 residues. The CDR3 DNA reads TGTGCCAGCAGCTACGTCCGGGGCTCTGGAAACACCATATATTTT. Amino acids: CASSYVRGSGNTIYF.

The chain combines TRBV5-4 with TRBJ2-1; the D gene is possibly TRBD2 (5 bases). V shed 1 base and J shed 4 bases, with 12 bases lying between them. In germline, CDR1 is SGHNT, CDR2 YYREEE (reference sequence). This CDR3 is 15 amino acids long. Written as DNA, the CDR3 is TGTGCCAGCAGCTTGAGGAGCGGTTCTTACAATGAGCAGTTCTTC. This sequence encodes CASSLRSGSYNEQFF.

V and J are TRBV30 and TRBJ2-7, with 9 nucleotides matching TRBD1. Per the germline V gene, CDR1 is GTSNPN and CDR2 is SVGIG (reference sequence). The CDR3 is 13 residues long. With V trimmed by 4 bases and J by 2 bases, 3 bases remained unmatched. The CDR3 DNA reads TGTGCCTGGAATACAGGGGGCACCTACGAGCAGTACTTC. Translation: CAWNTGGTYEQYF.

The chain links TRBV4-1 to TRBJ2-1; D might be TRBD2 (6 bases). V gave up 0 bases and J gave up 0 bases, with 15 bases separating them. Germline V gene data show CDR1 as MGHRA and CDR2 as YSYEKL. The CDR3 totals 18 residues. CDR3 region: CASSQDGRGISSYNEQFF. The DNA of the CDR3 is TGCGCCAGCAGCCAAGATGGTCGCGGGATAAGCTCCTACAATGAGCAGTTCTTC.

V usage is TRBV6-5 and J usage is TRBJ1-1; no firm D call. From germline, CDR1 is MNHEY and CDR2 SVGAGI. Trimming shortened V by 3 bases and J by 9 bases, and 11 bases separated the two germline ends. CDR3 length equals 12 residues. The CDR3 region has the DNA TGTGCCAGCAGTTATGGGAGGAGGAAAGCTTTCTTT. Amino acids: CASSYGRRKAFF.

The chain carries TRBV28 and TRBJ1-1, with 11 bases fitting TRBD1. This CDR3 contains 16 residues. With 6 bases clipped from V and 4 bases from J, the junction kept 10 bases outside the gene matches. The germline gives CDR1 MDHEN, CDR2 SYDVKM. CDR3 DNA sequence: TGTGCCAGCAGACCAACTACAGGACAGGGGGCCACTGAAGCTTTCTTT. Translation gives CASRPTTGQGATEAFF. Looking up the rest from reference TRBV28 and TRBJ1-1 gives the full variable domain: DVKVTQSSRYLVKRTGEKVFLECVQDMDHENMFWYRQDPGLGLRLIYFSYDVKMKEKGDIPEGYSVSREKKERFSLILESASTNQTSMYLCASRPTTGQGATEAFFGQGTRLTVV.

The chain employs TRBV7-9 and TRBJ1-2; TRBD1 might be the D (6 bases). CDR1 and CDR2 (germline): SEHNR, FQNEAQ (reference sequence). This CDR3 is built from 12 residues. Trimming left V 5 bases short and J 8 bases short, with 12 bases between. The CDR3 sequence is CASSTNRDGYTF. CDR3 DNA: TGTGCCAGCAGCACTAACAGGGACGGCTACACCTTC.

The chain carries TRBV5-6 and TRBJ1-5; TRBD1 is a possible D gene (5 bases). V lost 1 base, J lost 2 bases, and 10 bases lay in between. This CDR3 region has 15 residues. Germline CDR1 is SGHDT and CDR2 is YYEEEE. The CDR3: CASSLRGVGNQPQHF. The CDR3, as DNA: TGTGCCAGCAGCTTGAGAGGGGTTGGCAATCAGCCCCAGCATTTT.

The CDR3 loop is CASSWTDTTDTQYF. The CDR3 bases are TGTGCCAGCAGCTGGACAGATACCACAGATACGCAGTATTTT. The chain employs TRBV7-6 and TRBJ2-3; tentative D call: TRBD1 (6 bases). Germline CDR1 is SGHVS and CDR2 is FNYEAQ. Trimming removed 4 bases from V and 2 bases from J, with 10 bases in between. The CDR3 runs to 14 residues.

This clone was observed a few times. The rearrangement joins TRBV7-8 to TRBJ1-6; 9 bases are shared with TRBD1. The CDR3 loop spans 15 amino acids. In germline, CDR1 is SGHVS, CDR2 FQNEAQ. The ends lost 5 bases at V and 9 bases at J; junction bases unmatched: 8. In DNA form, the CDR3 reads TGTGCCAGCAGCACCAGGACAGGGGCTGGTTCACCCCTCCACTTT. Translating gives CASSTRTGAGSPLHF.

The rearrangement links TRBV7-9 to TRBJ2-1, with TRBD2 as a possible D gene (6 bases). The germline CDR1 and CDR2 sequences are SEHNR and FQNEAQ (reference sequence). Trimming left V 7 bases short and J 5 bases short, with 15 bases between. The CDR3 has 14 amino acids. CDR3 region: CASTKRGLHNEQFF. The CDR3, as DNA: TGTGCCAGCACAAAGAGGGGACTGCACAATGAGCAGTTCTTC.

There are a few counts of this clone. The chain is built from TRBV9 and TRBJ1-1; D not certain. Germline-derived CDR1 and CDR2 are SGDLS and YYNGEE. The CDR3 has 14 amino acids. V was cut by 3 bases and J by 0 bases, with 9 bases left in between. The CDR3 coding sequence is TGTGCCAGCAGCGGTAACAGCCTGAACACTGAAGCTTTCTTT. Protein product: CASSGNSLNTEAFF.

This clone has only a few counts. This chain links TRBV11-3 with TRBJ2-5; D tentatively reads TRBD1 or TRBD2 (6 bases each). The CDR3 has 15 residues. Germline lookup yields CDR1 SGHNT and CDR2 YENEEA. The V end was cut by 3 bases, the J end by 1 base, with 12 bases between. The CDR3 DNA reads TGTGCCAGCAGCTTCGGGGGCCCTGGCCAAGAGACCCAGTACTTC. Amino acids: CASSFGGPGQETQYF.

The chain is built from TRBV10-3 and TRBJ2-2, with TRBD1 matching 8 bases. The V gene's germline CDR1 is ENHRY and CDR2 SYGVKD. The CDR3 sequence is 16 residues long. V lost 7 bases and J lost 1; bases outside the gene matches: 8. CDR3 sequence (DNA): TGTGCCATCACCCAGGACAGGGACCTGAACACCGGGGAGCTGTTTTTT. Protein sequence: CAITQDRDLNTGELFF.

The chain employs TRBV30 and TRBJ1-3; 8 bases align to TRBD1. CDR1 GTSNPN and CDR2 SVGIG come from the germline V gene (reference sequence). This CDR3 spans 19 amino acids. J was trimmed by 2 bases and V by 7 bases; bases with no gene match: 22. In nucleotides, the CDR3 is TGTGCCTCACGAAAAAGGGGCAGGGGGCTTTTGGTTCCTGGAAACACCATATATTTT. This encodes CASRKRGRGLLVPGNTIYF. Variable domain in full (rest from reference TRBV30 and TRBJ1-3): SQTIHQWPATLVQPVGSPLSLECTVEGTSNPNLYWYRQAAGRGLQLLFYSVGIGQISSEVPQNLSASRPQDRQFILSSKKLLLSDSGFYLCASRKRGRGLLVPGNTIYFGEGSWLTVV.